The 10 T cell receptor beta chains listed next were all sequenced from one sample in a study of blood T cell repertoires in COVID-19. Here immunoSEQ multiplex PCR was the method, and the copy in TCRdb shows in-frame clones only, minus some. The data show tens of thousands of clones, about nine tenths seen once. Sequenced: peripheral blood. The receptor set was obtained from a man in his sixties with active or convalescent COVID-19.

This clone is medium-sized in the sample. This chain joins TRBV7-3 and TRBJ2-2; TRBD1 agrees at 7 bases. The CDR3 covers 16 residues. J gave up 0 bases and V 5 bases, and 6 bases lay outside the gene matches. Germline CDR1 and CDR2: SGHTA and FQGTGA. The CDR3 DNA sequence: TGTGCCAGCAGCCAAAGAGGGGGCGCGAACACCGGGGAGCTGTTTTTT. It is translated as CASSQRGGANTGELFF.

The rearrangement uses TRBV5-5 and TRBJ1-1; 9 positions agree with TRBD1. The CDR3 sequence is 14 residues long. V was clipped by 1 base and J by 14 bases; unmatched bases: 12. In germline, CDR1 is SGHKS, CDR2 YYEKEE (reference sequence). CDR3 amino acids: CASSLRLSRDREFF. DNA for the CDR3: TGTGCCAGCAGCTTGAGGTTGAGCCGGGACAGGGAATTCTTT.

This clone was seen more than once but under ten times. V is TRBV7-2 and J is TRBJ2-1, with D hard to call. This CDR3 comprises 15 residues. Germline lookup yields CDR1 SGHTA and CDR2 FQGNSA. V was pared by 1 base and J by 4 bases, with 11 bases between. CDR3 amino acids: CASSLGQASYNEQFF. The CDR3 DNA sequence: TGTGCCAGCAGCTTAGGGCAGGCCTCTTACAATGAGCAGTTCTTC.

This chain connects TRBV19 to TRBJ1-2; D remains unclear. The CDR3 has 15 amino acids. Per germline, CDR1 LNHDA and CDR2 SQIVND (reference sequence). V was cut by 5 bases and J by 4 bases, with 17 bases left in between. CDR3 coding DNA: TGTGCCAGTAGTCCCACCTCGGGAGCGAGCTATGGCTACACCTTC. Protein sequence: CASSPTSGASYGYTF.

The chain is built from TRBV7-9 and TRBJ1-1; 7 nucleotides line up with TRBD1. The CDR3 covers 14 residues. Germline V gene sequence: CDR1 SEHNR, CDR2 FQNEAQ (reference sequence). V lost 5 bases and J lost 1; bases outside the gene matches: 4. In nucleotides, the CDR3 is TGTGCCAGCAGCCTAGGGACAGCGAACACTGAAGCTTTCTTT. It codes for CASSLGTANTEAFF.

This clone was recorded a few times. The J gene is TRBJ1-1, the V gene TRBV19; 9 positions match TRBD1. The CDR3 covers 13 residues. The germline gives CDR1 LNHDA, CDR2 SQIVND (reference sequence). V was clipped by 3 bases and J by 9 bases; unmatched bases: 5. CDR3 in amino acids: CASSISGQGQAFF. For the CDR3, the DNA is TGTGCCAGTAGTATCTCCGGACAGGGGCAAGCTTTCTTT.

J is TRBJ1-1 and V is TRBV27, with D perhaps TRBD1 (5 bases). The CDR3 covers 13 residues. Germline CDR1 reads MNHEY; CDR2 reads SMNVEV (reference sequence). Trimming shortened V by 6 bases and J by 3 bases, and 11 bases separated the two germline ends. CDR3 nucleotides: TGTGCCAGCAGCCTAGGGGTGGACACTGAAGCTTTCTTT. Protein: CASSLGVDTEAFF.

This clone was counted once. The chain employs TRBV5-1 and TRBJ1-5; the match to TRBD1 covers 8 bases. V was pared by 5 bases and J by 0 bases, with 4 bases of the junction left unmatched. The CDR3 is made up of 15 amino acids. Germline CDR1 and CDR2: SGHRS and YFSETQ. CDR3 protein: CASRRGQDSNQPQHF. The CDR3 coding sequence is TGCGCCAGCAGACGGGGACAGGATAGCAATCAGCCCCAGCATTTT.

The chain has TRBV19 and TRBJ2-5, with 10 bases identical to TRBD2. V lost 5 bases and J lost 5; bases outside the gene matches: 5. The germline V gene encodes CDR1 LNHDA and CDR2 SQIVND (reference sequence). The length of the CDR3 is 14 residues. The CDR3 bases are TGTGCCAGTAGTGTTAGCGGGGGGAGTGAGACCCAGTACTTC. Its translation is CASSVSGGSETQYF.

The genes are TRBV7-2 and TRBJ1-1; maybe TRBD1 (5 bases). Germline V CDR1 and CDR2: SGHTA, FQGNSA. CDR3 length: 13 residues. V was pared by 5 bases and J by 2 bases, with 9 bases between. The CDR3 nucleotides are TGTGCCAGCAGCACACAGGTAAACACTGAAGCTTTCTTT. Translating gives CASSTQVNTEAFF.